A selection of T cell receptor beta chains follows, all from one sample in a study of regulatory T cells in long-lasting Graves disease. MiXCR was run by TCRdb on the multiplex PCR reads, yielding one entry per CDR3 protein. The sample has about 470,000 distinct CDR3 sequences; less than 25% are singletons. The source was peripheral blood mononuclear cells (PBMCs), collected when the disease was refractory, from a patient treated with antithyroid drugs. These receptors were obtained from a female donor with Graves disease. Both conserved end residues are part of each CDR3. D genes are given only for firm matches. Rows may omit the clone size; those that give it use once, few, many or a size class.

cdr3_aa cdr3_nt j_call clone_size v_call d_call
CASRHRFQAYEQYF TGTGCCAGCAGACACCGTTTTCAGGCCTACGAGCAGTACTTC TRBJ2-7 many TRBV28 .
CASVSGTGVLGTDTQYF TGTGCCAGCGTCTCCGGGACAGGGGTCTTGGGCACAGATACGCAGTATTTT TRBJ2-3 many TRBV2 TRBD1
CAWSVGGFGQPQHF TGTGCCTGGAGTGTTGGGGGGTTCGGCCAGCCCCAGCATTTT TRBJ1-5 many TRBV30 .
CASSQGLGRSYEQYF TGTGCCAGCAGCCAAGGCTTAGGACGGAGCTACGAGCAGTACTTC TRBJ2-7 few TRBV4-2 .
CASSSDMDGAKLFF TGTGCCAGCAGCTCCGACATGGATGGCGCAAAACTGTTTTTT TRBJ1-4 many TRBV11-1 .
CASSFGQGLSYEQYF TGTGCCAGCAGTTTCGGACAGGGCCTCTCCTACGAGCAGTACTTC TRBJ2-7 many TRBV11-2 TRBD1
CASSVEHWGETQYF TGTGCCAGCAGCGTAGAGCACTGGGGAGAGACCCAGTACTTC TRBJ2-5 many TRBV9 .
CASRTDRAPDTQYF TGTGCCAGCCGTACGGACAGGGCTCCAGATACGCAGTATTTT TRBJ2-3 . TRBV6-4 TRBD1
CASSGVTRNEKLFF TGTGCCAGCTCCGGGGTCACGAGAAATGAAAAACTGTTTTTT TRBJ1-4 few TRBV6-1 .
CATSRGQGANEQFF TGTGCCACCAGCAGGGGACAGGGGGCAAATGAGCAGTTCTTC TRBJ2-1 . TRBV15 TRBD1
CASSFTGNTYEQYF TGTGCCAGCAGTTTTACCGGGAACACCTACGAGCAGTACTTC TRBJ2-7 many TRBV28 .
CASTLKGRDRGKKVQETQYF TGTGCCAGCACCTTGAAAGGAAGGGACAGGGGAAAGAAGGTCCAAGAGACCCAGTACTTC TRBJ2-5 many TRBV2 TRBD1
CASSPGMPPEQYF TGTGCCAGCAGTCCCGGGATGCCTCCCGAGCAGTACTTC TRBJ2-7 few TRBV6-1 .
CASSVQLNTEAFF TGTGCCAGCAGCGTACAGCTAAACACTGAAGCTTTCTTT TRBJ1-1 few TRBV11-3 .
CASSPLGQASYEQYF TGTGCCAGCAGCCCTCTAGGGCAGGCCTCCTACGAGCAGTACTTC TRBJ2-7 many TRBV28 .
CASSSALHTSGNTIYF TGTGCCAGCAGTTCGGCCCTTCACACCTCTGGAAACACCATATATTTT TRBJ1-3 . TRBV6-2/TRBV6-3 .
CSVREREQYF TGCAGCGTGCGGGAGCGCGAGCAGTACTTC TRBJ2-7 . TRBV29-1 TRBD2
CASSQLGPRGGNTIYF TGTGCCAGCAGTCAACTAGGACCCCGGGGTGGAAACACCATATATTTT TRBJ1-3 . TRBV6-1 .
CASSLSLAGVKTQYF TGTGCCAGCAGTTTGAGCCTAGCGGGAGTAAAGACCCAGTACTTC TRBJ2-5 many TRBV28 TRBD2
CASKGQAGSYEQYF TGTGCCAGCAAGGGACAGGCAGGCTCCTACGAGCAGTACTTC TRBJ2-7 . TRBV6-2/TRBV6-3 TRBD1
CASSLQPDLGTGELFF TGTGCCAGCAGTTTGCAACCGGACCTCGGCACCGGGGAGCTGTTTTTT TRBJ2-2 . TRBV6-5 .
CASSFRDGGGGQYF TGTGCCAGCAGTTTCCGGGACGGCGGGGGTGGGCAGTACTTC TRBJ2-7 many TRBV28 TRBD2
CATLPPEFYGYTF TGTGCTACCCTACCCCCAGAGTTTTATGGCTACACCTTC TRBJ1-2 many TRBV30 .
CASSILRGSEAFF TGTGCCAGTAGTATTCTAAGGGGCTCTGAAGCTTTCTTT TRBJ1-1 . TRBV19 .
CASSLISGRGTQYF TGTGCCAGCAGTTTAATTTCAGGAAGGGGTACGCAGTATTTT TRBJ2-3 . TRBV12-3/TRBV12-4 .
CASSRGQDTYEQYF TGTGCCAGCAGTCGGGGACAGGACACCTACGAGCAGTACTTC TRBJ2-7 many TRBV2 TRBD1
CASSQVPIVETQYF TGCGCCAGCAGCCAAGTCCCTATTGTCGAGACCCAGTACTTC TRBJ2-5 few TRBV4-1 .
CASSPARLSNQPQHF TGTGCCAGCTCACCAGCCAGGCTTAGCAATCAGCCCCAGCATTTT TRBJ1-5 . TRBV18 .
CSVVKQSSTGELFF TGCAGCGTTGTAAAACAAAGCAGCACCGGGGAGCTGTTTTTT TRBJ2-2 . TRBV29-1 .
CSARRVAGVWEQYF TGCAGTGCTAGAAGAGTAGCGGGGGTCTGGGAGCAGTACTTC TRBJ2-7 many TRBV20-1 TRBD2
CASSYTKLAGPSYNEQFF TGTGCCAGCAGTTACACCAAACTAGCGGGACCCTCCTACAATGAACAGTTCTTC TRBJ2-1 . TRBV6-5 TRBD2
CASSIQAGQGRRETQYF TGTGCCAGCAGCATTCAAGCGGGACAGGGGCGGAGGGAGACCCAGTACTTC TRBJ2-5 . TRBV7-9 TRBD1
CAATLGASQPQHF TGTGCCGCCACGTTAGGGGCCAGTCAGCCCCAGCATTTT TRBJ1-5 many TRBV24-1 .
CASSLELAGARYEQYF TGTGCCAGCAGCTTGGAACTAGCGGGAGCGAGGTACGAGCAGTACTTC TRBJ2-7 many TRBV5-6 TRBD2
CASSLAGRAIDGYTF TGTGCCAGCAGCTTGGCCGGACGGGCCATAGATGGCTACACCTTC TRBJ1-2 few TRBV5-8 .
CASSYLQGNTEAFF TGTGCCAGCAGCTATCTACAGGGTAACACTGAAGCTTTCTTT TRBJ1-1 many TRBV11-2 .
CSGGGGGEKLFF TGCAGCGGGGGAGGGGGAGGTGAAAAACTGTTTTTT TRBJ1-4 many TRBV29-1 .
CASSGTGFADQPQHF TGTGCCAGCAGCGGGACAGGGTTCGCGGATCAGCCCCAGCATTTT TRBJ1-5 . TRBV7-2 TRBD1
CASSSDREREVTEAFF TGTGCCAGCAGTTCGGACAGGGAAAGGGAAGTCACTGAAGCTTTCTTT TRBJ1-1 many TRBV6-2/TRBV6-3 TRBD1
CASSKNGRTYEQYF TGTGCCAGCAGTAAAAACGGGAGAACCTACGAGCAGTACTTC TRBJ2-7 many TRBV28 .
CSVTQQGEAFF TGCAGCGTTACTCAACAGGGAGAAGCTTTCTTT TRBJ1-1 once TRBV29-1 .
CSVELGQGNEQYF TGCAGCGTAGAGCTAGGACAGGGGAACGAGCAGTACTTC TRBJ2-7 few TRBV29-1 TRBD1
CASSSTLTGADEQYF TGTGCCAGTAGCTCTACCCTCACGGGGGCCGACGAGCAGTACTTC TRBJ2-7 few TRBV19 .
CASSADRANTEAFF TGTGCCAGCAGTGCCGACAGGGCGAACACTGAAGCTTTCTTT TRBJ1-1 many TRBV6-1 TRBD1
CASSQGLAGNIQYF TGTGCCAGCAGCCAAGGACTAGCCGGAAACATTCAGTACTTC TRBJ2-4 . TRBV6-1 TRBD2
CASSDAGQFYGYTF TGTGCCAGCAGTGATGCCGGACAGTTCTATGGCTACACCTTC TRBJ1-2 many TRBV5-8 .
CASSRRGTGTGELFF TGTGCCAGCAGCCGCCGTGGGACAGGAACCGGGGAGCTGTTTTTT TRBJ2-2 few TRBV11-2 TRBD1
CASSFFARVMGYTF TGTGCCAGCAGCTTCTTCGCCAGGGTAATGGGCTACACCTTC TRBJ1-2 . TRBV7-6 .
CASSQDTSGRGTGELFF TGCGCCAGCAGCCAAGATACCAGCGGGAGAGGAACCGGGGAGCTGTTTTTT TRBJ2-2 . TRBV4-3 TRBD2
CASSRRVGGPYEQFF TGTGCCAGCAGCCGTAGGGTGGGAGGGCCCTATGAGCAGTTCTTC TRBJ2-1 . TRBV7-2 TRBD2
CASSRAKTGTGANTGELFF TGTGCCAGCAGCCGCGCCAAGACCGGGACAGGGGCAAACACCGGGGAGCTGTTTTTT TRBJ2-2 few TRBV27 TRBD1
CASSTEGWSQETQYF TGTGCCAGCAGTACAGAGGGGTGGTCGCAAGAGACCCAGTACTTC TRBJ2-5 many TRBV6-1 .
CASSLAEDFGDNIQYF TGCGCCAGCAGCTTGGCGGAGGATTTTGGTGATAACATTCAGTACTTC TRBJ2-4 few TRBV5-1 .
CASSRRTSGRGGNNEQFF TGTGCCAGCAGCCGCCGGACTAGCGGGAGGGGGGGTAACAATGAGCAGTTCTTC TRBJ2-1 . TRBV5-6 TRBD2
CARFPFTDRVDTGELFF TGCGCCAGATTCCCCTTTACGGACAGGGTAGACACCGGGGAGCTGTTTTTT TRBJ2-2 many TRBV10-1 TRBD1